The entry below describes one TCR beta chain. Its target antigen remains unknown. No base quality values were provided; no much bigger clone lies one nucleotide off. CDR1 and CDR2 were assigned from the germline V gene (reference sequence) as MNHEY and SMNVEV. V loses 9 bases of germline sequence and J loses 8 bases, and the interval between the two ends is 19 bases. The cysteine opens and the phenylalanine closes a CDR3 of 14 amino acids. Of all the DNA, just the CDR3 is kept, 42 bases in frame from base 1. The sample's time point label is to be understood as: about 28 days (+/-7) after the second vaccine dose. AZD1222 recipients whose second dose came at about 4 weeks and those whose second dose came at about 12 weeks were combined into one group, since spike-specific TCR depth and breadth did not differ between the two schedules. The vaccinee samples were drawn from two UK trials, COV001 and COV002, one of which was a single-blind randomized controlled phase 2/3 trial testing AZD1222 (ChAdOx1 nCoV-19) in healthy adults. For TCRbeta chain sequencing, PBMC samples were collected from trial participants at day 0 and at day 28 after the second dose.

This record comes from a study of T cell responses to AZD1222 COVID-19 vaccine listed by TCRdb under 2021. Background for the entire study: TCR sequencing covered roughly 230 trial participants: about 210 given two doses of AZD1222 and 26 given two doses of MenACWY control vaccine. Trial participants were enrolled by age into 18-55, 56-69 and 70-plus year subgroups, with roughly 160, 29 and 62 TCR-sequenced participants respectively. Paper-wide results and their limitations: Vaccine-associated CD4 TCRs spanned the whole spike protein, with dominant responses in regions 160-218 and 743-854. Nearly half of unique spike-specific TCRs reportedly recognized epitopes outside regions mutated in the B.1.351 and B.1.1.7 variants. Most participants were white British and females outnumbered males, and the authors suggested that clonal diversity may have been underestimated. After two AZD1222 doses, spike-specific TCR breadth and depth were significantly higher than at day 0 and than in MenACWY recipients. In the small 56-69-year group, the increase in depth fell short of significance, most likely because of low power. Conclusions about previously exposed vaccinees are limited because only six or seven AZD1222 recipients were SARS-CoV-2 seropositive at baseline. Because no day 14 peak-response samples were available, the repertoires could be characterized only after the peak T cell response.

The CDR3 regions of human TCRbeta chains were analyzed by immunosequencing. Concerning the study's data processing: Repertoire TCRs were matched against a reference library of SARS-CoV-2-specific TCRs generated with the MIRA antigen-specificity platform. Breadth was defined as the fraction of unique TCRs that were SARS-CoV-2-associated, and depth was defined as the fraction of total T cells that were SARS-CoV-2-associated. Using the MIRA data, each spike-specific TCR was assigned both to the spike region to which the TCR was reactive and to a CD4 or CD8 class. Log10-transformed breadth and depth values were compared by one-way ANOVA with Sidak's multiple comparisons tests. This immuneACCESS table, as held by TCRdb, lists in-frame sequences with V and J called but not all clones. Of the missing ones, under half trace to an unresolved V gene in checked studies; the others have no known cause. The V and J calls and the clone size are those of that table, but D and trimming were determined from the DNA. For this sample there are 100,000 to 150,000 clones; 65% to 90% appear just once. In total, the top ten clones hold about a quarter of the sample.

Sequences were derived from peripheral blood, sampled 28 days after the second AZD1222 dose. This receptor chain uses TRBV27 and TRBJ1-4; 6 matching bases give a weak D call of TRBD1. This TCR was sampled from an adult who received the AZD1222 COVID-19 vaccine. The DNA reads TGTGCCAGTCAGTTTAGAGGGGGGGGCGAAAAACTGTTTTTT. Its protein product is CASQFRGGGEKLFF.